This TCR beta chain was observed in a study of blood T cell repertoires in COVID-19. Study information: Whether acute or convalescent, the COVID-19 samples came from the United States, Italy and Spain.

The V gene end was trimmed by 5 bases and the J gene end by 6 bases; junction bases not matched to a gene: 14. Looked up from germline, CDR1 is SGHRS and CDR2 is YFSETQ. The CDR3 loop spans 17 amino acids. Membership in each cohort depended on participant-reported clinical history. Two negative PCRs, clearance, or symptom resolution had been documented for recovered Cohort 3 donors. The assay was immunoSEQ multiplex PCR, and TCRdb's table has in-frame clones only and misses some. Of some 150,000 clones detected, roughly three quarters appear once; the ten largest clones hold 5% to 6.5%. The receptor was derived from a woman between 45 and 60 years old who had recovered from COVID-19. V gene TRBV5-1 combines with J gene TRBJ2-7; TRBD2 agrees at 13 bases. What was sequenced was PBMCs or T cells enriched from blood (not recorded which). The CDR3 loop reads CASRNSGTSGEIGEQYF. The CDR3 DNA reads TGCGCCAGCAGGAACTCCGGGACTAGCGGGGAGATCGGCGAGCAGTACTTC.